This T cell receptor (beta chain) stems from a study of response to subunit inactivated influenza vaccine. TCRdb reanalysed the RT-PCR reads using MiXCR and keeps one entry per CDR3 protein. The data contain around 570,000 distinct CDR3 sequences, about 11% of them singletons. Germline V lookup: CDR1 SEHNR, CDR2 FQNEAQ (reference sequence). The CDR3 has 14 residues. V was clipped by 3 bases and J by 4 bases; unmatched bases: 4. These records were also assigned to another study, of T cells expressing NK-cell markers. That study reports: As the method of synthesis, 5'RACE template switching with UMIs yielded TCR beta cDNA. All TCR beta repertoires analysed originated from sorted CD3+CD56+NKG2C+, CD3+CD56+NKG2C- and CD3+CD56-NKG2C+ T cells. Within the sequenced cohort of eight donors, seven exhibited HCMV seropositivity and one was seronegative. Dominant NKG2C+ clonotypes were found to form about 1.0-8% of CD8+ T cells in over 5 donors. HCMV specificity of the expanded NKG2C+ T cell clones was not established.

The chain recombines TRBV7-9 with TRBJ1-1; 8 nucleotides line up with TRBD1. This clonotype was sampled from a man aged 45-65 years who received an inactivated influenza vaccine. Material: PBMCs from blood, obtained on the day of vaccination. DNA of the CDR3: TGTGCCAGCAGCTTCGGACAGGGCCCCACTGAAGCTTTCTTT. The encoded protein is CASSFGQGPTEAFF. The full variable domain, its missing parts supplied by reference TRBV7-9 and TRBJ1-1, is DTGVSQNPRHKITKRGQNVTFRCDPISEHNRLYWYRQTLGQGPEFLTYFQNEAQLEKSRLLSDRFSAERPKGSFSTLEIQRTEQGDSAMYLCASSFGQGPTEAFFGQGTRLTVV.